One sample yielded the 19 T cell receptor beta chains listed below, sequenced in a study of blood T cell repertoires in COVID-19 (TCRdb year 2020). Library generation was performed with the immunoSEQ multiplex PCR assay. TCRdb retrieved this table from immuneACCESS and kept in-frame rearrangements only. Not all clones are present; in checked studies, unresolved V genes account for under half, and no reason is known for the remainder. The sample table holds roughly 250,000 clones, of which about 88% were seen once. The leading ten clones occupy less than 3% of the sample. The sequenced sample consisted of PBMCs or T cells enriched from blood (not recorded which). These receptors came from a woman in her forties or fifties who had recovered from COVID-19.

This chain links TRBV19 with TRBJ1-5; the D gene is possibly TRBD1 (6 bases). Germline CDR1 LNHDA, CDR2 SQIVND (reference sequence). The CDR3 covers 15 residues. Between the trimmed V and J ends, which lost 3 bases and 5 bases, there was a span of 14 bases. The CDR3 region is CASSIRDKGYQPQHF. CDR3 coding DNA: TGTGCCAGTAGTATCCGGGACAAGGGCTATCAGCCCCAGCATTTT. The full variable domain, rest sourced from reference TRBV19 and TRBJ1-5, is DGGITQSPKYLFRKEGQNVTLSCEQNLNHDAMYWYRQDPGQGLRLIYYSQIVNDFQKGDIAEGYSVSREKKESFPLTVTSAQKNPTAFYLCASSIRDKGYQPQHFGDGTRLSIL.

This rearrangement joins TRBV28 to TRBJ1-6, with 8 bases fitting TRBD1. From germline, CDR1 is MDHEN and CDR2 SYDVKM. This CDR3 is built from 15 residues. Trimming removed 6 bases from V and 5 bases from J; junction bases left unmatched: 6. The CDR3 nucleotides are TGTGCCAGCAGACCGACAGGGGCTAATAATTCACCCCTCCACTTT. Amino acids: CASRPTGANNSPLHF.

The chain has TRBV30 and TRBJ2-1, with 7 bases identical to TRBD2. This CDR3 comprises 11 residues. Unmatched junction bases numbered 0, after V lost 2 bases and J lost 8 bases. CDR1 is GTSNPN, CDR2 SVGIG, per germline (reference sequence). CDR3 amino acids: CAWSRGDEQFF. The CDR3 DNA reads TGTGCCTGGAGTCGGGGGGATGAGCAGTTCTTC.

J is TRBJ1-6 and V is TRBV6-5; D is unresolved. The V gene lost 2 bases and the J gene lost 13 bases, with 12 bases spanning the gap. There are 13 residues in the CDR3. Germline CDR1 MNHEY, CDR2 SVGAGI. The CDR3 DNA follows: TGTGCCAGCAGTTACACGGAGAAGGCCCCCCTCCACTTT. Its translation: CASSYTEKAPLHF.

J is TRBJ1-2 and V is TRBV7-2; possibly TRBD1 for D (5 bases). Germline assignment: CDR1 SGHTA and CDR2 FQGNSA. The V gene lost 5 bases and the J gene lost 2 bases, with 15 bases spanning the gap. The CDR3 has 15 residues. Here the CDR3 reads CASSPGGGSNYGYTF. The CDR3, as DNA: TGTGCCAGCAGCCCGGGGGGGGGATCGAACTATGGCTACACCTTC.

This chain links TRBV19 with TRBJ1-1, with 9 nucleotides matching TRBD1. J lost 2 bases, V lost 1 base, and 11 bases had no gene match. There are 18 residues in the CDR3. Germline CDR1 LNHDA, CDR2 SQIVND (reference sequence). CDR3 sequence: CASSIGLARTGANTEAFF. The DNA of the CDR3 is TGTGCCAGTAGTATAGGATTGGCGAGGACAGGGGCTAACACTGAAGCTTTCTTT.

The chain carries TRBV4-3 and TRBJ1-1, with 7 bases that match TRBD1. V lost 2 bases and J lost 7; bases outside the gene matches: 4. The CDR3 spans 13 residues. Germline values: CDR1 LGHNA, CDR2 YSLEER. CDR3 sequence reads: CASSQIRTGEAFF. The CDR3 DNA reads TGCGCCAGCAGCCAAATAAGGACAGGTGAAGCTTTCTTT.

With respect to this clone: At the DNA level, this CDR3 is encoded by other sequences in the same sample as well. V usage is TRBV7-2 and J usage is TRBJ2-3; 12 positions agree with TRBD2. This CDR3 spans 16 amino acids. V lost 1 base, J lost 4 bases, and 3 bases stayed unmatched. CDR1 and CDR2 (germline): SGHTA, FQGNSA. CDR3 loop: CASSLGLAGGADTQYF. In DNA form, the CDR3 reads TGTGCCAGCAGCTTAGGGCTAGCGGGGGGGGCAGATACGCAGTATTTT.

For this clone: Additional DNA sequences in this sample encode the identical CDR3. The chain couples TRBV28 to TRBJ1-4; 10 bases fit TRBD1. Germline V lookup: CDR1 MDHEN, CDR2 SYDVKM. The CDR3 is 15 residues long. Losses at the gene ends were 6 bases for V and 2 bases for J; bases not matched to a gene: 3. The CDR3 DNA is TGTGCCAGCAGGCCGACAGGGGGCACTAATGAAAAACTGTTTTTT. Its protein product is CASRPTGGTNEKLFF.

This clone turned up a few times. This chain joins TRBV7-8 and TRBJ1-4, with 9 bases aligning to TRBD1. With 5 bases clipped from V and 6 bases from J, the junction kept 10 bases outside the gene matches. The length of the CDR3 is 16 residues. From germline, CDR1 is SGHVS and CDR2 FQNEAQ. The CDR3: CASSRSRDRVDEKLFF. CDR3 nucleotides: TGTGCCAGCAGCCGCAGCCGGGACAGGGTTGATGAAAAACTGTTTTTT.

The chain has TRBV5-1 and TRBJ1-5; D gene uncertain. Germline-derived CDR1 and CDR2 are SGHRS and YFSETQ. The CDR3 covers 13 residues. Trimming removed 1 base at V and 5 bases at J, with 7 bases between. The CDR3 nucleotides read TGCGCCAGCAGCTTGTTACCAGATCAGCCCCAGCATTTT. This translates into CASSLLPDQPQHF.

The chain couples TRBV4-1 to TRBJ1-2; no firm D call. The V end lost 0 bases, the J end lost 5 bases, and 7 bases lay between the germline ends. The CDR3 consists of 13 residues. Germline values: CDR1 MGHRA, CDR2 YSYEKL. CDR3 DNA sequence: TGCGCCAGCAGCCAAGATCTAGGATATGGCTACACCTTC. Protein product: CASSQDLGYGYTF.

The chain couples TRBV19 to TRBJ2-3; weak D call: TRBD2 (6 bases). Germline V gives CDR1 LNHDA, CDR2 SQIVND (reference sequence). The CDR3 spans 14 residues. V lost 3 bases and J 0 bases, leaving 7 bases between the germline ends. Here the CDR3 reads CASSIRGSTDTQYF. The CDR3, as DNA: TGTGCCAGTAGTATTCGGGGGAGCACAGATACGCAGTATTTT.

The sample holds a few counts of this clone. The chain couples TRBV19 to TRBJ1-3, with D perhaps TRBD1 (6 bases). The V and J ends lost 7 bases and 0 bases respectively, with 10 bases between them. Germline V gene data show CDR1 as LNHDA and CDR2 as SQIVND (reference sequence). The CDR3 sequence is 14 residues long. CDR3 residues: CASTGQNSGNTIYF. In DNA form, the CDR3 reads TGTGCCAGTACCGGACAGAACTCTGGAAACACCATATATTTT.

The chain carries TRBV11-1 and TRBJ2-3, with 10 bases identical to TRBD2. The CDR3 is 16 residues long. Germline lookup yields CDR1 SGHAT and CDR2 FQDESV (reference sequence). The V gene end was trimmed by 5 bases and the J gene end by 5 bases; junction bases not matched to a gene: 10. CDR3 bases: TGTGCCAGCAGCCTCACTAGCGGGGCGACCCGAGATACGCAGTATTTT. This codes for CASSLTSGATRDTQYF.

The chain combines TRBV7-3 with TRBJ2-2; 16 bases fit TRBD2. J gave up 6 bases and V 5 bases, and 9 bases lay outside the gene matches. This CDR3 is 18 amino acids long. Germline lookup yields CDR1 SGHTA and CDR2 FQGTGA. The CDR3 DNA reads as TGTGCCAGCAGCCCTCAGGGACTAGCGGGAGGGTACCCCGGGGAGCTGTTTTTT. Amino acid sequence: CASSPQGLAGGYPGELFF.

The chain has TRBV7-2 and TRBJ1-1, with 7 bases fitting TRBD1. V was clipped by 3 bases and J by 7 bases; unmatched bases: 5. There are 13 residues in the CDR3. The germline gives CDR1 SGHTA, CDR2 FQGNSA. CDR3 DNA: TGTGCCAGCAGCTTTGACAGGGCTCTTGAAGCTTTCTTT. Protein: CASSFDRALEAFF.

The chain links TRBV18 to TRBJ2-2; 9 nucleotides match TRBD1. J gave up 1 base and V 2 bases, and 5 bases lay outside the gene matches. In germline, CDR1 is KGHSH, CDR2 LQKENI. This CDR3 has 17 amino acids. CDR3 in amino acids: CASSPAQGARNTGELFF. CDR3 sequence (DNA): TGTGCCAGCTCACCAGCACAGGGGGCGCGGAACACCGGGGAGCTGTTTTTT.

The rearrangement links TRBV25-1 to TRBJ1-4; 8 nucleotides align to TRBD1. The V gene's germline CDR1 is MGHDK and CDR2 SYGVNS. Trimming cost V 6 bases and J 4 bases; bases outside gene matches: 7. This CDR3 has 15 amino acids. CDR3 residues: CASRPGTGINEKLFF. The DNA for the CDR3 is TGTGCCAGCAGACCCGGGACAGGAATTAATGAAAAACTGTTTTTT. Full variable domain (remainder filled in from reference TRBV25-1 and TRBJ1-4): EADIYQTPRYLVIGTGKKITLECSQTMGHDKMYWYQQDPGMELHLIHYSYGVNSTEKGDLSSESTVSRIRTEHFPLTLESARPSHTSQYLCASRPGTGINEKLFFGSGTQLSVL.